A selection of T cell receptor beta chains follows, all from one sample in a study of cytomegalovirus exposure and HLA in healthy donors. Generated by immunoSEQ multiplex PCR, the TCRdb table keeps only in-frame clones and is missing some. The sample's table shows 130,000 or so clones. Sequenced input: PBMCs. Receptors were obtained from a woman in her sixties in good health and CMV-seronegative. Both conserved end residues are part of each CDR3. D genes are given only for firm matches.

. TRBJ1-4 TRBV11-2 TGTGCCAGCAGCTTAACAGCAGCTAATGAAAAACTGTTTTTT CASSLTAANEKLFF
. TRBJ2-5 TRBV6-4 TGTGCCAGCAGTGACTCGGCCCGCGGGACCCAGTACTTC CASSDSARGTQYF
TRBD2 TRBJ2-3 TRBV18 TGTGCCAGCTCACGGCGGGGGGTCACAGATACGCAGTATTTT CASSRRGVTDTQYF
TRBD2 TRBJ2-5 TRBV15 TGTGCCACCAGCAACCTAGCGGGAGTTGAGACCCAGTACTTC CATSNLAGVETQYF
. TRBJ1-1 TRBV28 TGTGCCAGCCCGGGAGGCACTGAAGCTTTCTTT CASPGGTEAFF
TRBD2 TRBJ2-1 TRBV6-1 TGTGCCAGCAGTGACGAGGCGGGACTAACCTACAATGAGCAGTTCTTC CASSDEAGLTYNEQFF
TRBD2 TRBJ2-1 TRBV6-6 TGTGCCGGGAGAAGCGGGGGAGGGAACCATGAGCAGTTCTTC CAGRSGGGNHEQFF
. TRBJ2-2 TRBV9 TGTGCCAGCAGCGTAGGGGCCACCGGGGAGCTGTTTTTT CASSVGATGELFF
TRBD1 TRBJ1-2 TRBV7-9 TGTGCCAGCAGCTTAGGCGACAGGGGGGGGGACGGCTACACCTTC CASSLGDRGGDGYTF
TRBD2 TRBJ2-7 TRBV11-3 TGTGCCAGCAGTTCTGGGACTAGCGGGAGTAGAGAGCAGTACTTC CASSSGTSGSREQYF
. TRBJ1-1 TRBV19 TGTGCCAGTAGTGCGACAGGGAACACTGAAGCTTTCTTT CASSATGNTEAFF
. TRBJ1-6 TRBV7-5 TGTGCCAGAAGCCCAACGGGACAGGGGCCCAATTCACCCCTCCACTTT CARSPTGQGPNSPLHF
. TRBJ1-6 TRBV11-1 TGTGCCAGCAGCTTACCTGGGGTTAGACTATCACCCCTCCACTTT CASSLPGVRLSPLHF
. TRBJ2-7 TRBV4-1 TGCGCCAGCAGCCAAGGGGGCACCAGCTCCTACGAGCAGTACTTC CASSQGGTSSYEQYF
. TRBJ1-5 TRBV5-5 TGTGCCAGCAGCTTGTATTCGGAGGGAGTGGGGCAGCCCCAGCATTTT CASSLYSEGVGQPQHF
TRBD1 TRBJ2-7 TRBV5-8 TGTGCCAGCAGCTTAGGACAGGGGGGACCCTACGAGCAGTACTTC CASSLGQGGPYEQYF
TRBD1 TRBJ2-1 TRBV7-2 TGTGCCAGCAGCTTAGCGGGACAGGGGGCTTACAATGAGCAGTTCTTC CASSLAGQGAYNEQFF
. TRBJ1-3 TRBV10-1 TGCGCCAGCAGTGAGAGGTTGGGGAGGGTCAACTCTGGAAACACCATATATTTT CASSERLGRVNSGNTIYF
TRBD1 TRBJ1-5 TRBV10-1 TGCGCCAGCAGCCCCGGACAGGGCGATCAGCCCCAGCATTTT CASSPGQGDQPQHF
. TRBJ1-5 TRBV10-3 TGTGCCATCAGTGAAGGGGGTGGAAATCAGCCCCAGCATTTT CAISEGGGNQPQHF
. TRBJ2-5 TRBV19 TGTGCCAGTAGTATAGATCGGGAAGGCAGTGGGGAGACCCAGTACTTC CASSIDREGSGETQYF
. TRBJ2-3 TRBV7-9 TGTGCCAGCAGACTGGACTGGCGCACAGATACGCAGTATTTT CASRLDWRTDTQYF
TRBD2 TRBJ2-1 TRBV19 TGTGCCAGTACCAAAACGGGCACTAGCGGGAGCTACAATGAGCAGTTCTTC CASTKTGTSGSYNEQFF
. TRBJ2-7 TRBV5-1 TGCGCCAGCAGCTGGGGAACCGGGAACTACGAGCAGTACTTC CASSWGTGNYEQYF
. TRBJ2-7 TRBV18 TGTGCCAGCTCACCCTACCAAACAGGGACCTACGAGCAGTACTTC CASSPYQTGTYEQYF
. TRBJ1-2 TRBV7-8 TGTGCCAGCAGCTTCTTACCAGGGGACTATGGCTACACCTTC CASSFLPGDYGYTF
TRBD1 TRBJ2-6 TRBV7-8 TGTGCCAGCAGCTTAAGGGTAGGGAGAAAACAGGGGCTGGCTGGGGCCAACGTCCTGACTTTC CASSLRVGRKQGLAGANVLTF
. TRBJ1-5 TRBV2 TGTGCCAGCTCAGGGGTCAATCAGCCCCAGCATTTT CASSGVNQPQHF
TRBD1 TRBJ1-2 TRBV25-1 TGTGCCAGCAGTCAGGGGGCTCGTGCTGGCTACACCTTC CASSQGARAGYTF
TRBD2 TRBJ2-7 TRBV19 TGTGCCAGTAGTATCACGTTACCGGGACTAGCGGGAGGGTCTCGCGAGCAGTACTTC CASSITLPGLAGGSREQYF
TRBD2 TRBJ2-7 TRBV9 TGTGCCAGCAGCGCAGGACTAGCGGTTGAGCAGTACTTC CASSAGLAVEQYF
TRBD1 TRBJ1-4 TRBV7-9 TGTGCCAGCAGCCTAGGACAGGAACCTAATGAAAAACTGTTTTTT CASSLGQEPNEKLFF
TRBD1 TRBJ1-3 TRBV5-6 TGTGCCAGCAGCTCAACAACCCGGGACAGGGGCTCTGGAAACACCATATATTTT CASSSTTRDRGSGNTIYF
. TRBJ2-1 TRBV5-1 TGCGCCAGCAGCCCAGGATACAATGAGCAGTTCTTC CASSPGYNEQFF
TRBD1 TRBJ1-2 TRBV10-3 TGTGCCATCAGTGAGGGACAGGGGATCTATGGCTACACCTTC CAISEGQGIYGYTF
TRBD2 TRBJ2-1 TRBV2 TGTGCCAGCATCGGACTAGCGCGGCAGTTCTTC CASIGLARQFF
TRBD1 TRBJ1-3 TRBV9 TGTGCCAGCAGCCCACCAACCGGACAGGAAGGAAACACCATATATTTT CASSPPTGQEGNTIYF
TRBD1 TRBJ2-7 TRBV9 TGTGCCAGCAGCGTAGAGCCGGGACAGGTCTACGAGCAGTACTTC CASSVEPGQVYEQYF
. TRBJ2-1 TRBV7-9 TGTGCCAGCAGCTCACCGGGACACTTCCATGAGCAGTTCTTC CASSSPGHFHEQFF
TRBD2 TRBJ2-7 TRBV11-2 TGTGCCAGCAGCTCTCTAGCGGGAGTCCTTAATTCCTACGAGCAGTACTTC CASSSLAGVLNSYEQYF
TRBD1 TRBJ2-7 TRBV6-5 TGTGCCAGCAGGTCCGGGACAGGGTTCTACGAGCAGTACTTC CASRSGTGFYEQYF
TRBD1 TRBJ1-1 TRBV11-1 TGTGCCAGCAGCTCGGGGACAGGGTCGTACACTGAAGCTTTCTTT CASSSGTGSYTEAFF
. TRBJ1-1 TRBV5-1 TGCGCCAGCAGCTCTTATCCCGGACAAACATTGAACACTGAAGCTTTCTTT CASSSYPGQTLNTEAFF
. TRBJ1-4 TRBV9 TGTGCCAGCAGCGTTCGACATAATGAAAAACTGTTTTTT CASSVRHNEKLFF
TRBD2 TRBJ2-3 TRBV18 TGTGCCAGCTCAACGACTAGCGGGGGCCCTCGGCCTTCCTATTTT CASSTTSGGPRPSYF